These 19 T cell receptor beta chains came from one sample sequenced in a study of T cells expressing NK-cell markers. TCRdb derives one entry per CDR3 protein from the 5' RACE reads, leaving out DNA. The sample holds about 380,000 distinct CDR3 sequences. Material: blood T cells: a sorted CD56 or NKG2C T cell subset, CD4+ or CD8+ T cells, or bulk PBMC T cells (not recorded which). Receptors were obtained from a man aged 18-75 years in good health.

V and J are TRBV5-1 and TRBJ1-5; there is no DNA to check the TCRdb D call of TRBD1. In germline, CDR1 is SGHRS, CDR2 YFSETQ. The CDR3 is 14 residues long. CDR3 protein: CASSLGDRSQPQHF.

The CDR3 sequence is CASSSNPLARGTDTQYF. J is TRBJ2-3 and V is TRBV6-2 or TRBV6-3; TCRdb names TRBD2, which stays unverified in the absence of DNA. The germline V gene has CDR1 MNHEY and CDR2 SVGEGT. This CDR3 region has 17 residues.

This chain's CDR3 is CASSSVGLAGLVTDTQYF. This chain connects TRBV6-5 to TRBJ2-3; TCRdb names TRBD2, which stays unverified in the absence of DNA. Germline V lookup: CDR1 MNHEY, CDR2 SVGAGI. CDR3 length: 18 amino acids.

The rearrangement uses TRBV19 and TRBJ2-5; the D call from TCRdb, TRBD1, cannot be confirmed without DNA. CDR3 length equals 11 residues. CDR1 and CDR2 (germline): LNHDA, SQIVND (reference sequence). CDR3 sequence: CASRKRGTQYF.

J is TRBJ2-5 and V is TRBV5-1; the D gene TCRdb calls, TRBD1, cannot be checked with no DNA. The germline V gene encodes CDR1 SGHRS and CDR2 YFSETQ. This CDR3 is built from 15 residues. This CDR3 is CASSSGPGREETQYF.

The rearrangement joins TRBV5-1 to TRBJ1-2; TCRdb indicates TRBD1, and absent DNA this call remains unverified. The CDR3 has 15 residues. The germline V gene has CDR1 SGHRS and CDR2 YFSETQ. The CDR3 sequence: CASSPNRGPNYGYTF.

V and J are TRBV12-3 or TRBV12-4 and TRBJ1-1; without DNA, the TCRdb call of TRBD1 cannot be checked. The CDR3 extends over 13 amino acids. The CDR3 reads CASSFLAQGFAFF.

This rearrangement joins TRBV7-3 to TRBJ2-5. Germline V gives CDR1 SGHTA, CDR2 FQGTGA. CDR3 size: 13 residues. The CDR3 reads CASSADYGETQYF.

Here the CDR3 reads CASSPTPGTGGNTIYF. The chain carries TRBV7-2 and TRBJ1-3. The CDR3 spans 16 residues. Germline assignment: CDR1 SGHTA and CDR2 FQGNSA.

The chain links TRBV6-5 to TRBJ1-2; TCRdb designates TRBD1, a call that cannot be tested without DNA. Looked up from germline, CDR1 is MNHEY and CDR2 is SVGAGI. The CDR3 runs to 16 residues. CDR3 sequence reads: CASSYSNQGAIYGYTF.

The chain uses TRBV18 and TRBJ2-2; TCRdb's D call of TRBD1 is untestable without DNA. Germline CDR1 reads KGHSH; CDR2 reads LQKENI. The CDR3 sequence is 15 residues long. The CDR3 reads CASSPRPTVTGELFF.

V is TRBV11-1 and J is TRBJ1-4. CDR3 length: 14 amino acids. CDR1 is SGHAT, CDR2 FQDESV, per germline (reference sequence). The CDR3 loop reads CASSSRGKEEKLFF.

The chain links TRBV6-1 to TRBJ1-1; checking the TCRdb D call of TRBD1 is not possible without DNA. The CDR3 runs 15 residues. The V gene's germline CDR1 is MNHNS and CDR2 SASEGT. The CDR3 protein is CASSPPRGRNTEAFF.

The chain links TRBV12-3 or TRBV12-4 to TRBJ1-4; TCRdb's assignment of TRBD1 cannot be checked, as there is no DNA. The CDR3 is 17 residues long. This CDR3 reads CASSLRDRFQSSEKLFF.

This sequence joins TRBV7-6 and TRBJ2-7. This CDR3 spans 14 amino acids. CDR1 and CDR2 (germline): SGHVS, FNYEAQ. CDR3 protein: CASSYLGRASEQYF.

The chain uses TRBV6-1 and TRBJ2-3; with no DNA, the TCRdb D assignment of TRBD1 cannot be verified. This CDR3 is built from 15 residues. Germline V gene lookup returns CDR1 MNHNS and CDR2 SASEGT. The CDR3 here is CASSLVGFRGDTQYF.

CDR3 region: CASSYEGSSGANVLTF. This chain links TRBV6-5 with TRBJ2-6; the TRBD2 assignment by TCRdb is unverifiable without DNA. CDR3 length: 16 residues. Looked up from germline, CDR1 is MNHEY and CDR2 is SVGAGI.

The chain employs TRBV27 and TRBJ2-7. CDR3 length equals 13 residues. Germline V gives CDR1 MNHEY, CDR2 SMNVEV (reference sequence). The CDR3 protein is CASSLSGIHEQYF.

This chain's CDR3 is CASSQAVSEQYF. The chain is built from TRBV3-1 and TRBJ2-7. Germline V gives CDR1 LGHDT, CDR2 YNNKEL (reference sequence). The CDR3 is 12 residues long.